Each of the 24 T cell receptor beta chains below was sequenced from the same sample in a study of PD-1 blockade in mismatch repair-deficient tumors. Generated by immunoSEQ multiplex PCR, the TCRdb table keeps only in-frame clones and is missing some. This table holds 100,000 to 150,000 clones, about nine tenths found once. This sample comprised peripheral blood, obtained just over 70 weeks after starting pembrolizumab. The receptors shown here come from an adult with mismatch repair-deficient cancer.

The gene calls are TRBV7-9 and TRBJ2-5; D unclear. V lost 4 bases, J lost 2 bases, and 5 bases lay in between. CDR3 length: 12 residues. Germline values: CDR1 SEHNR, CDR2 FQNEAQ (reference sequence). The CDR3 loop is CASSYQQETQYF. DNA for the CDR3: TGTGCCAGCAGCTACCAACAAGAGACCCAGTACTTC.

CDR3 nucleotides: TGTGCCAGCAGTTACAAGAGACAGGGCGGGGATGAGCAGTTCTTC. Translated, it gives CASSYKRQGGDEQFF. The genes are TRBV6-5 and TRBJ2-1; D may be TRBD1 (7 bases). Germline V gives CDR1 MNHEY, CDR2 SVGAGI. V shed 2 bases and J shed 8 bases, with 16 bases lying between them. CDR3 size: 15 residues.

This clone was picked up a small number of times. V and J are TRBV5-1 and TRBJ2-1; weak D call: TRBD1 (5 bases). The germline V gene encodes CDR1 SGHRS and CDR2 YFSETQ. The ends were cut back, 0 bases at V and 1 base at J, with 8 bases in the middle. The CDR3 totals 15 residues. CDR3 protein: CASSLVPGSYNEQFF. The CDR3 region has the DNA TGCGCCAGCAGCTTGGTACCAGGGTCCTACAATGAGCAGTTCTTC.

The gene calls are TRBV7-8 and TRBJ2-1; D unresolved. V gave up 2 bases and J gave up 6 bases, with 11 bases separating them. This CDR3 is 14 amino acids long. The germline V gene encodes CDR1 SGHVS and CDR2 FQNEAQ. CDR3 sequence: CASSLLSPSNEQFF. CDR3 coding DNA: TGTGCCAGCAGCTTACTAAGCCCTAGCAATGAGCAGTTCTTC. Supplemented by reference TRBV7-8 and TRBJ2-1, the full variable domain reads GAGVSQSPRYKVAKRGQDVALRCDPISGHVSLFWYQQALGQGPEFLTYFQNEAQLDKSGLPSDRFFAERPEGSVSTLKIQRTQQEDSAVYLCASSLLSPSNEQFFGPGTRLTVL.

The gene calls are TRBV6-1 and TRBJ2-7; weak D call: TRBD1 (5 bases). CDR3 length: 16 amino acids. V was shortened by 6 bases and J by 1 base, with 19 bases between the two germline ends. Germline V gene sequence: CDR1 MNHNS, CDR2 SASEGT. In DNA form, the CDR3 reads TGTGCCAGCAGCGAAATTAGGGTCCGGACATCCTACGAGCAGTACTTC. Protein sequence: CASSEIRVRTSYEQYF.

The V and J genes are TRBV29-1 and TRBJ2-1; D is perhaps TRBD1 (5 bases). The CDR3 is 14 residues long. Deletions cut 8 bases from V and 7 bases from J, with 21 bases between. The germline gives CDR1 SQVTM, CDR2 ANQGSEA. The CDR3 nucleotides are TGCAGCTACTTTGAGACGCAGGGCTGGAATGAGCAGTTCTTC. Translated: CSYFETQGWNEQFF.

V is TRBV9 and J is TRBJ1-1; possibly TRBD1 for D (5 bases). The V end was cut by 5 bases, the J end by 6 bases, with 26 bases between. Germline assignment: CDR1 SGDLS and CDR2 YYNGEE. The CDR3 covers 17 residues. CDR3 coding DNA: TGTGCCAGCAGTGATAACCCGCGGGAGGCGGGGCCGGCTGAAGCTTTCTTT. This encodes CASSDNPREAGPAEAFF.

This clone was seen more than once but under ten times. Other DNA sequences from this sample encode an identical CDR3 as well. The chain employs TRBV5-1 and TRBJ2-2; the D is unclear. The CDR3 totals 12 residues. V dropped 1 base and J dropped 2 bases, with 0 bases sitting between them. Germline lookup yields CDR1 SGHRS and CDR2 YFSETQ. Written as DNA, the CDR3 is TGCGCCAGCAGCTTGAACACCGGGGAGCTGTTTTTT. Translation gives CASSLNTGELFF. The full variable domain, in which reference TRBV5-1 and TRBJ2-2 provide the parts outside the CDR3, is KAGVTQTPRYLIKTRGQQVTLSCSPISGHRSVSWYQQTPGQGLQFLFEYFSETQRNKGNFPGRFSGRQFSNSRSEMNVSTLELGDSALYLCASSLNTGELFFGEGSRLTVL.

The chain couples TRBV19 to TRBJ2-7, with 8 bases identical to TRBD2. CDR1 LNHDA and CDR2 SQIVND come from the germline V gene (reference sequence). This CDR3 is 16 amino acids long. J gave up 0 bases and V 3 bases, and 7 bases lay outside the gene matches. The CDR3 nucleotides are TGTGCCAGTAGTATTAGCTGGCGGGAGGACTCCTACGAGCAGTACTTC. This sequence encodes CASSISWREDSYEQYF.

This sequence joins TRBV28 and TRBJ2-1; D may correspond to TRBD1 or TRBD2 (5 bases each). The ends were cut back, 6 bases at V and 5 bases at J, with 11 bases in the middle. This CDR3 is built from 13 residues. Germline CDR1 and CDR2: MDHEN and SYDVKM. DNA for the CDR3: TGTGCCAGCAGGGGGGTGGTGGACAATGAGCAGTTCTTC. This translates into CASRGVVDNEQFF.

V is TRBV23-1 and J is TRBJ2-4; D unclear. TRBV23-1 is designated an ORF whose function remains uncertain. V was cut by 3 bases and J by 1 base, with 10 bases left in between. This CDR3 region has 15 residues. CDR3 sequence (DNA): TGCGCCAGCAGTCAGCCAAGTGGGGCCAAAAACATTCAGTACTTC. As protein: CASSQPSGAKNIQYF.

The CDR3 reads CASRTGFDNEQFF. The CDR3 DNA reads TGTGCCAGCAGAACGGGTTTTGACAATGAGCAGTTCTTC. The chain couples TRBV2 to TRBJ2-1; D is undetermined. Trimming left V 6 bases short and J 5 bases short, with 11 bases between. This CDR3 region has 13 residues. Germline assignment: CDR1 SNHLY and CDR2 FYNNEI.

The gene calls are TRBV4-1 and TRBJ2-7; no reliable D call. The CDR3 totals 15 residues. Germline CDR1 is MGHRA and CDR2 is YSYEKL. Trimming pared 0 bases from V and 0 bases from J, leaving 9 bases between. CDR3 bases: TGCGCCAGCAGCCAAGAAGGTGCTATCTCCTACGAGCAGTACTTC. As protein: CASSQEGAISYEQYF.

This clone was recorded only once. The chain couples TRBV5-1 to TRBJ2-2; D gene ambiguous. The germline CDR1 and CDR2 sequences are SGHRS and YFSETQ. The CDR3 extends over 11 amino acids. Trimming pared 6 bases from V and 6 bases from J, leaving 6 bases between. The CDR3 DNA sequence: TGCGCCAGCAAAAGTCCCGGGGAGCTGTTTTTT. Residues: CASKSPGELFF.

The chain carries TRBV10-2 and TRBJ1-5; perhaps TRBD1 as D (5 bases). In germline, CDR1 is WSHSY, CDR2 SAAADI. This CDR3 is built from 16 residues. Trimming removed 5 bases at V and 0 bases at J, with 14 bases between. The CDR3 here is CASSNLRVYSNQPQHF. The CDR3 nucleotides are TGCGCCAGCAGTAACCTCAGGGTGTATAGCAATCAGCCCCAGCATTTT.

The chain carries TRBV6-1 and TRBJ1-2; D remains unclear. The V end lost 4 bases, the J end lost 3 bases, and 15 bases lay between the germline ends. The CDR3 is made up of 15 amino acids. The V gene's germline CDR1 is MNHNS and CDR2 SASEGT. DNA of the CDR3: TGTGCCAGCAGTGTCGAGGTCGTGTCAGACTATGGCTACACCTTC. Encoded protein: CASSVEVVSDYGYTF.

V usage is TRBV10-2 and J usage is TRBJ2-1; 13 nucleotides align to TRBD2. This CDR3 is 14 amino acids long. Germline CDR1 WSHSY, CDR2 SAAADI. V shed 6 bases, J shed 6 bases, and the junction held 2 bases outside the gene matches. CDR3 sequence reads: CASRLAGGVNEQFF. The CDR3 coding sequence is TGCGCCAGCAGACTAGCGGGAGGGGTCAATGAGCAGTTCTTC.

This rearrangement joins TRBV6-1 to TRBJ1-5; D not certain. The CDR3 contains 13 residues. Trimming shortened V by 8 bases and J by 3 bases, and 11 bases separated the two germline ends. The germline V gene encodes CDR1 MNHNS and CDR2 SASEGT. The CDR3 DNA reads as TGTGCCAGCGGGCAGGCCCCCAATCAGCCCCAGCATTTT. Its protein is CASGQAPNQPQHF.

About this clone itself: Its ends do not fully match the called genes, so a read error is possible. The V gene is TRBV7-6, the J gene TRBJ1-2; possibly TRBD1 for D (6 bases). Germline CDR1 is SGHVS and CDR2 is FNYEAQ. The CDR3 totals 13 residues. Written as DNA, the CDR3 is TGTGCCAGCAGCTTAGACCTCCGGGACACCGTCTTCTTC. This gives the protein CASSLDLRDTVFF.

The chain employs TRBV9 and TRBJ2-1, with D unclear. Per the germline V gene, CDR1 is SGDLS and CDR2 is YYNGEE. The CDR3 runs to 12 residues. Trimming cost V 3 bases and J 10 bases, with 11 bases left between them. The CDR3 bases are TGTGCCAGCAGCGCCGGCCCAGCCGAGCAGTTCTTC. Residues: CASSAGPAEQFF.

This clone was seen just once. This chain uses TRBV15 with TRBJ2-1, with D perhaps TRBD2 (6 bases). CDR3 length: 16 amino acids. V lost 2 bases and J 0 bases, leaving 11 bases between the germline ends. CDR1 and CDR2 (germline): LNHNV, YYDKDF (reference sequence). The CDR3 DNA follows: TGTGCCACCAGCAGACCCGGGACTTACTCCTACAATGAGCAGTTCTTC. Translated, it gives CATSRPGTYSYNEQFF.

Only one count was recorded for this clone. DNA of the CDR3: TGTGCCAGCAGGGGCGGGACTAGCGGTGTCACAGATACGCAGTATTTT. Amino acid sequence: CASRGGTSGVTDTQYF. The chain links TRBV27 to TRBJ2-3, with 11 bases fitting TRBD2. The CDR3 has 16 residues. CDR1 is MNHEY and CDR2 is SMNVEV in the germline V gene (reference sequence). V was pared by 6 bases and J by 2 bases, with 7 bases of the junction left unmatched.

This chain links TRBV10-3 with TRBJ2-5; 7 positions match TRBD1. The germline V gene encodes CDR1 ENHRY and CDR2 SYGVKD. The CDR3 totals 15 residues. The V and J ends lost 11 bases and 5 bases, in that order; junction bases with no gene match: 17. The CDR3 DNA reads TGTGCCGTAGGCCCGACCGACAGGGAACAGGAGACCCAGTACTTC. This sequence encodes CAVGPTDREQETQYF.

This clone came up once. The J gene is TRBJ2-1, the V gene TRBV9; D might be TRBD1 (6 bases). The V and J ends lost 0 bases and 7 bases respectively, with 14 bases between them. CDR3 length: 15 amino acids. Per germline, CDR1 SGDLS and CDR2 YYNGEE. The CDR3 here is CASSVEGVAWNEQFF. The CDR3, as DNA: TGTGCCAGCAGCGTAGAGGGGGTTGCGTGGAATGAGCAGTTCTTC.